This is a list of T cell receptor beta chains from one sample in a study of blood T cell repertoires in COVID-19. Using immunoSEQ multiplex PCR, the repertoire was profiled, and TCRdb retains in-frame clones only, with some absent. The sample comprises some 98,000 clones, 84% of which are singletons, and approximately 25% rests with the top ten. Sequencing was done on a sample of peripheral blood. The receptors originated from a man between 60 and 75 years old with acute or convalescent COVID-19. CDR3s include the opening cysteine and the closing phenylalanine or tryptophan. Fields, in order: V gene, D gene, J gene, CDR3 protein. D genes are given only for firm matches.

TRBV9,.,TRBJ1-2,CASSPRSLGGDGYTF
TRBV28,TRBD1,TRBJ1-5,CATGALSNQPQHF
TRBV6-1,.,TRBJ1-6,CASSEAQGRGASPLHF
TRBV5-1,TRBD2,TRBJ2-1,CASSAGGPNEQFF
TRBV18,.,TRBJ2-3,CATRAGLASTDTQYF
TRBV28,.,TRBJ1-6,CASSPPEGNSPLHF
TRBV5-1,TRBD2,TRBJ2-2,CASTGGVNTGKLFF
TRBV9,TRBD1,TRBJ1-1,CASSVGSGGNTEAFF
TRBV6-5,TRBD1,TRBJ1-1,CASRSNRGDTEAFF
TRBV19,.,TRBJ1-3,CASSIQTTGTSGNTIYF
TRBV7-2,TRBD1,TRBJ2-1,CASSFRTGQNEQFF
TRBV9,.,TRBJ2-5,CASNAGLLWRETQYF
TRBV5-8,TRBD1,TRBJ2-5,CASSVSGTGAQETQYF
TRBV7-8,.,TRBJ1-3,CASTDILRRNSGNTIYF
TRBV6-5,.,TRBJ1-2,CASSYSSGAGWGYTF
TRBV15,.,TRBJ1-5,CATSREVPSQPQHF
TRBV28,.,TRBJ2-5,CASSLSGGGRETQYF
TRBV6-6,TRBD1,TRBJ1-2,CASSYDRTGLNYGYTF
TRBV18,.,TRBJ1-5,CASSPSPPPGNQPQHF
TRBV7-2,TRBD2,TRBJ2-1,CASSVVLAGVGNEQFF
TRBV6-4,TRBD2,TRBJ2-3,CASRRSSGVDTQYF
TRBV5-4,TRBD2,TRBJ2-7,CASSLGRGTAYEQYF
TRBV28,TRBD1,TRBJ1-3,CASRNTGTGSGNTIYF
TRBV7-5,.,TRBJ2-1,CARSPSGTGEVYIYNEQFF
TRBV19,TRBD1,TRBJ2-2,CASSIEQGAGTGELFF